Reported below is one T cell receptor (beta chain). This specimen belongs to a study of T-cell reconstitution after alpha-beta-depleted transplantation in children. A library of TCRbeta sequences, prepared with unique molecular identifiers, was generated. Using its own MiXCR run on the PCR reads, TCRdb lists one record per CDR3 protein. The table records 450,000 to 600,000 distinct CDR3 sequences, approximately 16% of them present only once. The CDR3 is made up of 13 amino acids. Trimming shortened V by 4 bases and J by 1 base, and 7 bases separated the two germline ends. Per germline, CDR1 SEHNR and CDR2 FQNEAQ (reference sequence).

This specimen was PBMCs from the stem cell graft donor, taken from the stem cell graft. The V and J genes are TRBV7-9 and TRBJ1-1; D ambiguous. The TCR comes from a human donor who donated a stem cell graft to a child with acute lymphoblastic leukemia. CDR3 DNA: TGTGCCAGCAGCTCGGTGGCGAACACTGAAGCTTTCTTT. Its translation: CASSSVANTEAFF.